The 26 T cell receptor beta chains listed next were all sequenced from one sample in a study of lymphopenia after photon versus proton radiotherapy (dated by TCRdb to the late 2010s). To prepare the library, the immunoSEQ multiplex PCR assay was applied. Held by TCRdb, this immuneACCESS table contains in-frame sequences only and omits some clones. Under half of the omission traces to an unresolved V gene where checked; the cause of the rest is unknown. This sample gives about 160,000 clones in total; about nine tenths of them show up just once. Around 4.7% of the sample is taken by the ten largest. Sample: peripheral blood, taken from a patient treated with photon-based radiotherapy. Receptors were obtained from a man aged 50-60 years with gastric cancer.

The J gene is TRBJ2-2, the V gene TRBV9; TRBD2 matches 7 bases. The V and J ends lost 0 bases and 5 bases, in that order; junction bases with no gene match: 7. The CDR3 consists of 16 residues. Germline CDR1 is SGDLS and CDR2 is YYNGEE. CDR3 in amino acids: CASSVGPAGLTGELFF. CDR3 coding DNA: TGTGCCAGCAGCGTAGGGCCAGCGGGATTGACCGGGGAGCTGTTTTTT.

The V and J genes are TRBV10-3 and TRBJ2-1; TRBD1 is a possible D gene (6 bases). CDR3 length: 17 residues. CDR1 is ENHRY, CDR2 SYGVKD, per germline. Between the trimmed V and J ends, which lost 0 bases and 6 bases, there was a span of 18 bases. The CDR3 DNA sequence: TGTGCCATCAGTGAGTCGACGATTGGGGGCCTTGGCAATGAGCAGTTCTTC. Protein sequence: CAISESTIGGLGNEQFF.

V gene TRBV7-8 combines with J gene TRBJ1-5, with 9 nucleotides matching TRBD1. This CDR3 is 16 amino acids long. CDR1 and CDR2 (germline): SGHVS, FQNEAQ. V lost 5 bases and J lost 0; bases outside the gene matches: 5. This CDR3 reads CASSGQGLNSNQPQHF. The CDR3 DNA reads TGTGCCAGCAGCGGACAGGGGTTGAATAGCAATCAGCCCCAGCATTTT. The whole variable domain, remainder taken from reference TRBV7-8 and TRBJ1-5, is GAGVSQSPRYKVAKRGQDVALRCDPISGHVSLFWYQQALGQGPEFLTYFQNEAQLDKSGLPSDRFFAERPEGSVSTLKIQRTQQEDSAVYLCASSGQGLNSNQPQHFGDGTRLSIL.

This chain connects TRBV15 to TRBJ2-3; D ambiguous. The ends were cut back, 1 base at V and 0 bases at J, with 8 bases in the middle. Germline V lookup: CDR1 LNHNV, CDR2 YYDKDF (reference sequence). CDR3 length: 15 amino acids. The CDR3 loop reads CATSRVAPSTDTQYF. The CDR3 region has the DNA TGTGCCACCAGCAGAGTAGCTCCTAGCACAGATACGCAGTATTTT. The full variable domain, its missing parts supplied by reference TRBV15 and TRBJ2-3, is DAMVIQNPRYQVTQFGKPVTLSCSQTLNHNVMYWYQQKSSQAPKLLFHYYDKDFNNEADTPDNFQSRRPNTSFCFLDIRSPGLGDTAMYLCATSRVAPSTDTQYFGPGTRLTVL.

This sequence joins TRBV19 and TRBJ1-2; unclear D gene. The germline V gene has CDR1 LNHDA and CDR2 SQIVND (reference sequence). V was clipped by 5 bases and J by 4 bases, with 14 bases between them. This CDR3 contains 14 residues. DNA for the CDR3: TGTGCCAGTAGTTTAGCCCCATCGTCCTATGGCTACACCTTC. Translation: CASSLAPSSYGYTF.

The rearrangement joins TRBV18 to TRBJ1-1; no definite D call. V was shortened by 3 bases and J by 7 bases, with 12 bases between the two germline ends. The germline V gene has CDR1 KGHSH and CDR2 LQKENI. The CDR3 totals 13 residues. CDR3 coding DNA: TGTGCCAGCTCACCGACCTTGAGTTTTGAAGCTTTCTTT. Translating gives CASSPTLSFEAFF.

This clone was recorded only once. This sequence joins TRBV2 and TRBJ2-1, with 12 bases that match TRBD2. Per germline, CDR1 SNHLY and CDR2 FYNNEI. The CDR3 loop spans 14 amino acids. Trimming removed 8 bases from V and 7 bases from J; junction bases left unmatched: 6. The CDR3 DNA sequence: TGTGCCAGCGCCTGGACTAGCGGGACAAATGAGCAGTTCTTC. Amino acids: CASAWTSGTNEQFF.

The V call is TRBV5-1, the J call TRBJ2-1; TRBD1 agrees at 7 bases. This CDR3 spans 14 amino acids. Germline V CDR1 and CDR2: SGHRS, YFSETQ. V lost 6 bases, J lost 5 bases, and 8 bases stayed unmatched. This CDR3 reads CASTSGQVHNEQFF. The DNA of the CDR3 is TGCGCCAGCACCTCCGGACAGGTTCACAATGAGCAGTTCTTC.

The J gene is TRBJ2-7, the V gene TRBV25-1, with D possibly being TRBD1 or TRBD2 (5 bases each). The CDR3 has 15 amino acids. Per germline, CDR1 MGHDK and CDR2 SYGVNS. V lost 3 bases and J 3 bases, leaving 15 bases between the germline ends. The CDR3 nucleotides are TGTGCCAGCAGTGACACACCGGGACCAATCTACGAGCAGTACTTC. Protein sequence: CASSDTPGPIYEQYF.

The chain carries TRBV9 and TRBJ2-5; TRBD1 agrees at 7 bases. The CDR3 extends over 15 amino acids. Looked up from germline, CDR1 is SGDLS and CDR2 is YYNGEE. With V trimmed by 3 bases and J by 3 bases, 8 bases remained unmatched. CDR3 sequence reads: CASSARTGKEETQYF. The CDR3 nucleotides read TGTGCCAGCAGCGCCCGGACAGGAAAGGAAGAGACCCAGTACTTC.

V and J are TRBV9 and TRBJ2-2; D might be TRBD2 (5 bases). Germline loops: CDR1 SGDLS, CDR2 YYNGEE. With 0 bases removed from V and 7 bases from J, the gap between germline ends came to 7 bases. This CDR3 has 13 amino acids. CDR3 bases: TGTGCCAGCAGCGTAGTGAGCGGCGGGGAGCTGTTTTTT. It encodes CASSVVSGGELFF.

V and J are TRBV7-9 and TRBJ1-3; D call uncertain. V shed 3 bases and J shed 0 bases, with 9 bases lying between them. This CDR3 comprises 15 residues. CDR1 and CDR2 (germline): SEHNR, FQNEAQ (reference sequence). For the CDR3, the DNA is TGTGCCAGCAGCTTCTCGGGTAGCTCTGGAAACACCATATATTTT. Its translation: CASSFSGSSGNTIYF.

This chain uses TRBV6-6 with TRBJ2-5, with 7 bases lining up with TRBD1. Germline V CDR1 and CDR2: MNHNY, SVGAGI (reference sequence). V was clipped by 8 bases and J by 4 bases; unmatched bases: 4. The CDR3 contains 12 residues. The CDR3 DNA reads TGTGCCAGCCACAGGGGCGGAGAGACCCAGTACTTC. Protein sequence: CASHRGGETQYF.

The J gene is TRBJ2-5, the V gene TRBV2, with no clear D. Germline CDR1 reads SNHLY; CDR2 reads FYNNEI. CDR3 length: 13 residues. V was pared by 5 bases and J by 5 bases, with 12 bases between. The CDR3 loop is CASSFRLGETQYF. DNA of the CDR3: TGTGCCAGCAGTTTTCGTCTCGGTGAGACCCAGTACTTC.

This clone has a single count. In the same sample, other DNA sequences code for this CDR3. V gene TRBV28 combines with J gene TRBJ1-1; D is possibly TRBD1 (5 bases). CDR1 is MDHEN, CDR2 SYDVKM, per germline. The CDR3 is 13 residues long. V lost 2 bases to trimming and J lost 5 bases, with 9 bases between them. CDR3 bases: TGTGCCAGCAGTTTAAGAGGGGATACTGAAGCTTTCTTT. Protein product: CASSLRGDTEAFF. The full variable domain, its missing parts supplied by reference TRBV28 and TRBJ1-1, is DVKVTQSSRYLVKRTGEKVFLECVQDMDHENMFWYRQDPGLGLRLIYFSYDVKMKEKGDIPEGYSVSREKKERFSLILESASTNQTSMYLCASSLRGDTEAFFGQGTRLTVV.

V usage is TRBV15 and J usage is TRBJ1-3; a possible D gene is TRBD1 (5 bases). Per germline, CDR1 LNHNV and CDR2 YYDKDF (reference sequence). The CDR3 contains 16 residues. Between the trimmed V and J ends, which lost 1 base and 2 bases, there was a span of 12 bases. In DNA form, the CDR3 reads TGTGCCACCAGCAGAGCGCCAGGGAGTACTGGAAACACCATATATTTT. It translates to CATSRAPGSTGNTIYF.

V usage is TRBV5-1 and J usage is TRBJ2-2, with D perhaps assigned TRBD1 or TRBD2 (6 bases each). Trimming removed 5 bases from V and 1 base from J, with 12 bases in between. The germline V gene encodes CDR1 SGHRS and CDR2 YFSETQ. The CDR3 is 15 amino acids. The CDR3 DNA is TGCGCCAGCAGTCGAAGGGGGGAGAACACCGGGGAGCTGTTTTTT. Its translation: CASSRRGENTGELFF.

The rearrangement links TRBV7-2 to TRBJ2-7; D ambiguous. Trimming pared 4 bases from V and 9 bases from J, leaving 16 bases between. CDR1 is SGHTA and CDR2 is FQGNSA in the germline V gene. The CDR3 extends over 13 amino acids. CDR3 loop: CASSSPNSGRQYF. In nucleotides, the CDR3 is TGTGCCAGCAGCTCCCCTAATTCAGGTCGGCAGTACTTC.

V and J are TRBV5-1 and TRBJ1-1; D remains ambiguous. CDR3 size: 14 residues. V lost 1 base and J lost 1, with 8 bases in between. The germline V gene has CDR1 SGHRS and CDR2 YFSETQ. DNA for the CDR3: TGCGCCAGCAGCTTGCGGCAGGAGAACACTGAAGCTTTCTTT. Encoded protein: CASSLRQENTEAFF.

This clone was seen only a few times. This chain links TRBV13 with TRBJ1-1, with D perhaps matching TRBD1 (5 bases). This CDR3 has 13 residues. V was shortened by 3 bases and J by 5 bases, with 10 bases between the two germline ends. The V gene's germline CDR1 is PRHDT and CDR2 FYEKMQ (reference sequence). The CDR3 loop is CASSFGGETEAFF. CDR3 bases: TGTGCCAGCAGCTTCGGGGGGGAGACTGAAGCTTTCTTT. Together with reference TRBV13 and TRBJ1-1, the CDR3 gives the full variable domain: AAGVIQSPRHLIKEKRETATLKCYPIPRHDTVYWYQQGPGQDPQFLISFYEKMQSDKGSIPDRFSAQQFSDYHSELNMSSLELGDSALYFCASSFGGETEAFFGQGTRLTVV.

This chain uses TRBV10-3 with TRBJ2-1, with a tentative D call TRBD2 (6 bases). Germline assignment: CDR1 ENHRY and CDR2 SYGVKD. V was clipped by 6 bases and J by 7 bases, with 13 bases between them. This CDR3 has 13 amino acids. The CDR3 DNA reads TGTGCCATCAGCCCGACTAGTGGAAATGAGCAGTTCTTC. Protein: CAISPTSGNEQFF.

The chain is built from TRBV28 and TRBJ1-2; TRBD1 aligns across 7 bases. The CDR3 loop spans 13 amino acids. The junction had 3 bases not matched to a gene; V was cut back by 4 bases and J by 4 bases. Germline lookup yields CDR1 MDHEN and CDR2 SYDVKM. CDR3 coding DNA: TGTGCCAGCAGTTCCCCAGGGGGCTATGGCTACACCTTC. It encodes CASSSPGGYGYTF.

This sequence joins TRBV5-4 and TRBJ1-4, with 9 bases identical to TRBD1. Germline trimming cut 4 bases from V and 4 bases from J; bases unmatched to any gene: 5. The V gene's germline CDR1 is SGHNT and CDR2 YYREEE (reference sequence). The CDR3 contains 15 residues. The CDR3 protein is CASSPGTGNNEKLFF. DNA of the CDR3: TGTGCCAGCAGCCCCGGGACAGGGAATAATGAAAAACTGTTTTTT.

This chain joins TRBV7-6 and TRBJ2-5; no firm D call. The CDR3 totals 16 residues. Germline values: CDR1 SGHVS, CDR2 FNYEAQ. Trimming took off 2 bases at V and 0 bases at J, with 13 bases between the two ends. The CDR3, as DNA: TGTGCCAGCAGCTTAACCGGAAACCCGTACCAAGAGACCCAGTACTTC. It specifies CASSLTGNPYQETQYF.

This chain joins TRBV11-2 and TRBJ1-5; no reliable D call. Trimming took off 1 base at V and 7 bases at J, with 11 bases between the two ends. The CDR3 loop spans 14 amino acids. The germline gives CDR1 SGHAT, CDR2 FQNNGV. CDR3 coding DNA: TGTGCCAGCAGCTTAGCACCCTTTTCGCAGCCCCAGCATTTT. It yields the protein CASSLAPFSQPQHF.

The chain has TRBV18 and TRBJ2-2; no reliable D call. CDR3 size: 14 residues. Deletions cut 6 bases from V and 7 bases from J, with 15 bases between. The germline V gene has CDR1 KGHSH and CDR2 LQKENI. In nucleotides, the CDR3 is TGTGCCAGCTCGAACAGACCCCAAGGCGGGGAGCTGTTTTTT. This translates into CASSNRPQGGELFF. Together with reference TRBV18 and TRBJ2-2, the CDR3 gives the full variable domain: NAGVMQNPRHLVRRRGQEARLRCSPMKGHSHVYWYRQLPEEGLKFMVYLQKENIIDESGMPKERFSAEFPKEGPSILRIQQVVRGDSAAYFCASSNRPQGGELFFGEGSRLTVL.